This TCR beta chain came from a study of blood T cells in healthy people across ages. Next came a second PCR, run for about 6 to 11 cycles, which used a sample-barcoded 5' primer along with a J-beta primer mix. TCRdb used MiXCR to reprocess the 5' RACE reads, holding one entry per CDR3 protein. The sample includes roughly 720,000 distinct CDR3 sequences, about 55% of them seen just once. Trimming took off 7 bases at V and 4 bases at J, with 16 bases between the two ends. The germline V gene has CDR1 MNHNS and CDR2 SASEGT. This CDR3 region has 14 residues. This clonotype was detected a few times. Antigen: not known. Whole-study results and caveats: No one knew whether donors had CMV, which possibly confounded expanded clonotype changes.

Approximately 9.1 milliliters was the volume of peripheral blood drawn from each donor. This sequence was found in a man older than 75 in good health. The chain uses TRBV6-1 and TRBJ2-5; D perhaps matches TRBD2 (6 bases). The sample comprised blood. CDR3 DNA: TGTGCCAGCACCGCGGGGACCCCGGGAGAGACCCAGTACTTC. This sequence encodes CASTAGTPGETQYF.